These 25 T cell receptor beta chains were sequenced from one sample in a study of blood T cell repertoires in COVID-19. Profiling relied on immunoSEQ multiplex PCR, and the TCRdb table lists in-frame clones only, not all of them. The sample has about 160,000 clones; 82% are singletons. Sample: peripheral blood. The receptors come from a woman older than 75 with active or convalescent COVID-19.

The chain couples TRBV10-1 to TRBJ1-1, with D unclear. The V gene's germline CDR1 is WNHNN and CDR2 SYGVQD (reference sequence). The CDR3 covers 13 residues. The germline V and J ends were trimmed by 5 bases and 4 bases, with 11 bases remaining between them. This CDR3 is CASSLGLSTEAFF. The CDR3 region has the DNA TGCGCCAGCAGTCTGGGCCTGAGCACTGAAGCTTTCTTT.

The CDR3 protein is CASSPQQTPGNTEAFF. The CDR3 coding sequence is TGTGCCAGCTCACCCCAACAGACACCTGGGAACACTGAAGCTTTCTTT. The chain carries TRBV18 and TRBJ1-1, with D unclear. The CDR3 sequence is 16 residues long. V lost 3 bases to trimming and J lost 1 base, with 15 bases between them. Germline CDR1 is KGHSH and CDR2 is LQKENI.

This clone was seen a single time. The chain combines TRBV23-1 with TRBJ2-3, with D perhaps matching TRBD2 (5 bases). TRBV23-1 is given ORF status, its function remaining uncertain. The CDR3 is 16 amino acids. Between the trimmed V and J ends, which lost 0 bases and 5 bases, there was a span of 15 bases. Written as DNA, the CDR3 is TGCGCCAGCAGTCAATCGGAGGAACGGCACAGAGATACGCAGTATTTT. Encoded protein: CASSQSEERHRDTQYF.

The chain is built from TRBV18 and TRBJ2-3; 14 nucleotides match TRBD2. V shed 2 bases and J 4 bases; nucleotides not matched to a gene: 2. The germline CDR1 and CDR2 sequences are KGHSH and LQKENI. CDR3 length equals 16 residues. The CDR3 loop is CASSPETSGRADTQYF. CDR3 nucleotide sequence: TGTGCCAGCTCACCAGAGACTAGCGGGAGGGCAGATACGCAGTATTTT.

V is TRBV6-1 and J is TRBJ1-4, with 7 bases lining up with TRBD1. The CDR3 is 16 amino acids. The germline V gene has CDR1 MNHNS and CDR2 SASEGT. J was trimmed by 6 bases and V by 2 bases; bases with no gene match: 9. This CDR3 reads CASSEMSPGGYEKLFF. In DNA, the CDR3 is TGTGCCAGCAGTGAAATGTCGCCAGGGGGATATGAAAAACTGTTTTTT.

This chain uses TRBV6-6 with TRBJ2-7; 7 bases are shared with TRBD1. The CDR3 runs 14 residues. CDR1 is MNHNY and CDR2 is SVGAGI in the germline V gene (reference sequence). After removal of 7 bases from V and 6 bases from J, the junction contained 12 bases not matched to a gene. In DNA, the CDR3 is TGTGCCAGCACCTCGGACAGGCTTGGTGCCGAGCAGTACTTC. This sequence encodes CASTSDRLGAEQYF.

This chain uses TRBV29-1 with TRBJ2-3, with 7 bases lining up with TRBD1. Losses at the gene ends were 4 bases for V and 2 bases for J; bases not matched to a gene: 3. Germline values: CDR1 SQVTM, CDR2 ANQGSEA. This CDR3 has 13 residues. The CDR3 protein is CSVGGQYTDTQYF. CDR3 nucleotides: TGCAGCGTTGGGGGACAGTACACAGATACGCAGTATTTT.

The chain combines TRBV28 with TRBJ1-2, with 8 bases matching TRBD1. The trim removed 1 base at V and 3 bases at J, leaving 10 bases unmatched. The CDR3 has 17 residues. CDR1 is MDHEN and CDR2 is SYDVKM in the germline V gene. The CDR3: CASSLLGQVTIDYGYTF. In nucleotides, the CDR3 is TGTGCCAGCAGTTTATTGGGACAGGTAACCATCGACTATGGCTACACCTTC.

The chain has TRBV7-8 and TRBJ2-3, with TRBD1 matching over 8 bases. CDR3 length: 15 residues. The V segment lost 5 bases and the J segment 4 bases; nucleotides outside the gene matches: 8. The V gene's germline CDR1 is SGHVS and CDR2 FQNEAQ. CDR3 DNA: TGTGCCAGCAGCCAATGGACAGGGAACGCAGATACGCAGTATTTT. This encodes CASSQWTGNADTQYF.

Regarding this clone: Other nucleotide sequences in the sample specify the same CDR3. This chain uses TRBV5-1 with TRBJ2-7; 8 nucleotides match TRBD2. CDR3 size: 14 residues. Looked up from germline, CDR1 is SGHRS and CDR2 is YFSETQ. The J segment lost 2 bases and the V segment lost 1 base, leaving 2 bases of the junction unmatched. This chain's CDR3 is CASSLTSGTYEQYF. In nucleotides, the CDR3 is TGCGCCAGCAGCTTGACTAGCGGCACCTACGAGCAGTACTTC.

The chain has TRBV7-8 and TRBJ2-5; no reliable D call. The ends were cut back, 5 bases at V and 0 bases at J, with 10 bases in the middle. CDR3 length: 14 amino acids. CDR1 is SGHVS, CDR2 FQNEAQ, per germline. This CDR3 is CASSTYRDQETQYF. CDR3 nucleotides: TGTGCCAGCAGCACATACCGGGACCAAGAGACCCAGTACTTC.

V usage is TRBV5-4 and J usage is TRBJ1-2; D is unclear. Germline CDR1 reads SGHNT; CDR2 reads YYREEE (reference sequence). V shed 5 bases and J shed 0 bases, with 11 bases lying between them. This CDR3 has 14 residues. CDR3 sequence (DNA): TGTGCCAGCAGTAACCCAACTTCTAACTATGGCTACACCTTC. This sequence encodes CASSNPTSNYGYTF. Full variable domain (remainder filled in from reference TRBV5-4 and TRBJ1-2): ETGVTQSPTHLIKTRGQQVTLRCSSQSGHNTVSWYQQALGQGPQFIFQYYREEENGRGNFPPRFSGLQFPNYSSELNVNALELDDSALYLCASSNPTSNYGYTFGSGTRLTVV.

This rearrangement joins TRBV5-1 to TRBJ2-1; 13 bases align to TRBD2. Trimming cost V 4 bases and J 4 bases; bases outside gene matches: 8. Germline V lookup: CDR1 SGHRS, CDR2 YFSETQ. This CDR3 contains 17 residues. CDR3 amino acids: CASSRGLAGTEYNEQFF. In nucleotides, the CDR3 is TGCGCCAGCAGCCGGGGACTAGCGGGAACAGAGTACAATGAGCAGTTCTTC.

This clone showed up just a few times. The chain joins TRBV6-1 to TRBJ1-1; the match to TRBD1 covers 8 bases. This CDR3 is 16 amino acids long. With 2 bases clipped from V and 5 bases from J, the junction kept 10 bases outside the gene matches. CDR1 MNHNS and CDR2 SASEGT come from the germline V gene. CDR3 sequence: CASSERLRTGWTEAFF. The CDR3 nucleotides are TGTGCCAGCAGTGAAAGGTTGCGGACAGGGTGGACTGAAGCTTTCTTT.

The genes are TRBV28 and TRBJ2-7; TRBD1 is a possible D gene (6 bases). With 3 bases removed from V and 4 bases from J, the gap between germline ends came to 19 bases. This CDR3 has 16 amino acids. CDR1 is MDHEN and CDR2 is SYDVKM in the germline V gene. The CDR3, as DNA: TGTGCCAGCAGTTTTTATTTGGGCAGGGGATCGTACGAGCAGTACTTC. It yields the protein CASSFYLGRGSYEQYF.

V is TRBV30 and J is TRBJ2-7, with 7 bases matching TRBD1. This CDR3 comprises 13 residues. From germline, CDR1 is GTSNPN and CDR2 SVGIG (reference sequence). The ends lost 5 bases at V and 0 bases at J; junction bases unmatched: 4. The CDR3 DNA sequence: TGTGCCTGGCGTCGGGACAGCTCCTACGAGCAGTACTTC. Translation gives CAWRRDSSYEQYF.

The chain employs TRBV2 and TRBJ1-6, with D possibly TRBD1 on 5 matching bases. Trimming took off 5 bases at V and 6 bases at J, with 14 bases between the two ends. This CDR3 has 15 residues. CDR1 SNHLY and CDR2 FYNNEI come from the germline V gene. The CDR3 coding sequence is TGTGCCAGCAGTAACAAGGGGTTTGGTAATTCACCCCTCCACTTT. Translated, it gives CASSNKGFGNSPLHF. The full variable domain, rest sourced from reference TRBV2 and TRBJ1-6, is EPEVTQTPSHQVTQMGQEVILRCVPISNHLYFYWYRQILGQKVEFLVSFYNNEISEKSEIFDDQFSVERPDGSNFTLKIRSTKLEDSAMYFCASSNKGFGNSPLHFGNGTRLTVT.

The CDR3, as DNA: TGTGCCAGCAGCCTACCCGGCTCCTACGAGCAGTACTTC. Translating it yields CASSLPGSYEQYF. The J gene is TRBJ2-7, the V gene TRBV28; D gene unclear. This CDR3 comprises 13 residues. Germline V gene data show CDR1 as MDHEN and CDR2 as SYDVKM. V was clipped by 6 bases and J by 0 bases, with 9 bases between them.

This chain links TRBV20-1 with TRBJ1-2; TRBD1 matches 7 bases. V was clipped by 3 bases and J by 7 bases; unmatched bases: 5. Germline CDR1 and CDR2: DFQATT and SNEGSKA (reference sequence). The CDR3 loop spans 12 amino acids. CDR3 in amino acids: CSASRTGRGYTF. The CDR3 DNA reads TGCAGTGCTAGTCGGACAGGCCGTGGCTACACCTTC.

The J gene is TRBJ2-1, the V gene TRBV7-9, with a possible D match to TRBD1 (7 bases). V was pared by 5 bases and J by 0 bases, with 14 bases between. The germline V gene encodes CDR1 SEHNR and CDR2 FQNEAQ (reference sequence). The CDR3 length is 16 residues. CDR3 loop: CASSQRQGGSYNEQFF. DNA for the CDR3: TGTGCCAGCAGCCAGAGACAGGGAGGCTCCTACAATGAGCAGTTCTTC.

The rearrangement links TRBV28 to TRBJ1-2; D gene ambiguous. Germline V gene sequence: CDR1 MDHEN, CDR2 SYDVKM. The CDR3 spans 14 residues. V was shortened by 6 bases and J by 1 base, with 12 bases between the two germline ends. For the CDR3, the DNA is TGTGCCAGCAGACTGCAAGAGGTTAACTATGGCTACACCTTC. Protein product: CASRLQEVNYGYTF.

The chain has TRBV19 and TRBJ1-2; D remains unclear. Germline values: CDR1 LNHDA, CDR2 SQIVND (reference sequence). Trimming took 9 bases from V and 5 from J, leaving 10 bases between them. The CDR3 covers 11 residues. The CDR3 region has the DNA TGTGCCAGCGGGGAGGCGTATGGCTACACCTTC. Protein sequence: CASGEAYGYTF. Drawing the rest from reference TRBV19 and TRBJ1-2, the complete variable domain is DGGITQSPKYLFRKEGQNVTLSCEQNLNHDAMYWYRQDPGQGLRLIYYSQIVNDFQKGDIAEGYSVSREKKESFPLTVTSAQKNPTAFYLCASGEAYGYTFGSGTRLTVV.

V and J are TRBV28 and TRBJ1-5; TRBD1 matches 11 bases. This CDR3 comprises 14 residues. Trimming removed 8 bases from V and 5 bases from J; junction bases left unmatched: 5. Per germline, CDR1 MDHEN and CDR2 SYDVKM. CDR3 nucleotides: TGTGCCAGCGCTGGACAGGGGGCCTATCAGCCCCAGCATTTT. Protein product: CASAGQGAYQPQHF. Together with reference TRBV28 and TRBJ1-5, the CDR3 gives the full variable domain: DVKVTQSSRYLVKRTGEKVFLECVQDMDHENMFWYRQDPGLGLRLIYFSYDVKMKEKGDIPEGYSVSREKKERFSLILESASTNQTSMYLCASAGQGAYQPQHFGDGTRLSIL.

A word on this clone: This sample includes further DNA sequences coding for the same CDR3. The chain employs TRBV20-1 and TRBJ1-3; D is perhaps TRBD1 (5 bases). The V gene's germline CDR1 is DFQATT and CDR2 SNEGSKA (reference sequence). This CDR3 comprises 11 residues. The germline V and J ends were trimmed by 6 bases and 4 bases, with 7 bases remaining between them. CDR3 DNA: TGCAGTGCGGGGGGAGGAAACACCATATATTTT. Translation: CSAGGGNTIYF.

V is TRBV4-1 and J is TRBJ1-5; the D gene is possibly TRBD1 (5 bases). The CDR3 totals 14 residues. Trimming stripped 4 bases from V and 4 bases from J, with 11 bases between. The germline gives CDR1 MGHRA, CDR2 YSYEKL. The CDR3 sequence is CASSPLAGNQPQHF. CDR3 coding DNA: TGCGCCAGCAGCCCACTGGCAGGGAATCAGCCCCAGCATTTT.